Included here is one TCR beta chain sequence, with context. Its antigen specificity is not known. The input lacks base qualities; no much larger clone sits a single base away. This sample was included in a study of blood T cell repertoires in COVID-19 (dated by TCRdb to 2020 to 2022). About the full investigation: Samples from collaborators originated in the United States, Italy and Spain and spanned both the acute and convalescent phases of COVID-19. The material from the prospective study consisted of cDNA or gDNA derived from T cells, B-cell-depleted T cells, or PBMCs. The dataset comprised deeply sampled blood TCRbeta repertoires from subjects exposed to, actively infected with, or recovered from COVID-19. The repertoires were made available in a free public database intended to serve as a resource for research on the immune response to SARS-CoV-2. The samples were drawn from the first 160 participants of the ongoing ImmuneRACE study and from roughly 1,300 subjects provided by 6 global collaborators. The sample metadata nearly always contained a de-identified subject ID, COVID-19 status, age in years and sex. HLA class I and class II types, where available, came from metadata supplied by the sample provider rather than from assay-based typing.

TCRbeta CDR3 regions were amplified from genomic DNA by means of the immunoSEQ Assay, a bias-controlled multiplex PCR. The paper's processing steps were these. Nucleated cell counts per sample were estimated from amplification of reference gene primers within the assay. To quantify the absolute abundance of each unique TCRbeta CDR3 rearrangement, sequence reads were collapsed and filtered. For each sample, productive Simpson clonality was calculated as the square root of Simpson's diversity index across productive rearrangements. TCRdb stores this immuneACCESS table with in-frame sequences only. Part of the clones is absent; in the studies checked, under half of the shortfall reflects unresolved V genes, and no reason is known for the rest. From that table come the V and J calls and clone size; the DNA was used to work out D and trimming. Here the sample has about 88,000 clones; 90% occur a single time. Together, the top ten hold 6.5% to 8.5% of the sample.

The CDR3, from cysteine to phenylalanine, totals 14 residues. The retained sequence is limited to the CDR3, 42 bases, with the frame set at the first base. Trimmed from V: 5 bases; trimmed from J: 5 bases; junction bases lacking a gene match: 3. From the germline V gene (reference sequence), CDR1 is PRHDT and CDR2 is FYEKMQ. At one collaborating source in Seattle, patients were enrolled during active infection and were followed longitudinally through the course of disease. Each collaborating institution followed its own protocols to collect whole blood in K2EDTA tubes. For TCRbeta analysis, collaborators shipped samples as frozen whole blood, isolated PBMCs, or DNA extracted from either of those sample types. Study-level results and caveats: How much clinical and demographic metadata was included differed by source and by participant, and the metadata was provided uncurated.

The material sequenced was peripheral blood. This clonotype was obtained from a man younger than 35 with COVID-19, enrolled during active disease. This chain is built from TRBV13 and TRBJ1-5, with 10 bases aligning to TRBD1. The bases are TGTGCCAGCAGCGCCGGGACAGGGGATCAGCCCCAGCATTTT. Translated, it reads CASSAGTGDQPQHF.